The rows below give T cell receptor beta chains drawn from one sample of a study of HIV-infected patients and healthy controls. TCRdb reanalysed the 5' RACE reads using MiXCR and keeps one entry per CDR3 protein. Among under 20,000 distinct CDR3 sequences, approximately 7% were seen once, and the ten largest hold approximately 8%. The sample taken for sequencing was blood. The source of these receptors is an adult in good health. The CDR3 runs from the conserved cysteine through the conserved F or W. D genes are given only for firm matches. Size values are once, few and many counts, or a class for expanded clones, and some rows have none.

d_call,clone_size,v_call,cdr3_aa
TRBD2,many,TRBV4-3,CASGPSGAYNEQFF
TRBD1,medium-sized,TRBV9,CASSLDRGLGEKLFF
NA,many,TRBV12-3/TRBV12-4,CASSSRGGQETQYF
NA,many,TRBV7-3,CASQADSVNEQFF
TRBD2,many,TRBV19,CASSAGRAREQFF
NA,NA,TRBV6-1,CASRTGGSSYEQYF
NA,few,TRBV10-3,CAISPDIPLGEAFF
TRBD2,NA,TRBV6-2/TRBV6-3,CASRRTSDHEQYF
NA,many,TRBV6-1,CASSEFANRLGQPQHF
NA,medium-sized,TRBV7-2,CASSLVGLGIPETQYF
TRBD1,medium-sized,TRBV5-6,CASSLAGQGNAFF
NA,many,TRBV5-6,CASSFGQGQETQYF
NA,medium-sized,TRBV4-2,CASSQAVTGARTDTQYF
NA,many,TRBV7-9,CASSPGPEEGYEQYF
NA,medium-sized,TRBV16,CASQGGFYNEQFF
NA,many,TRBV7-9,CASSLGQMNTEAFF
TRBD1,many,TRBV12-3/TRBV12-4,CASSAGQGQETQYF
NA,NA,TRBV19,CATRDPNTEAFF
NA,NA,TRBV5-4,CASSLGGTAYEQYF
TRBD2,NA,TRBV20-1,CSAKGRQTSGPGNEQFF
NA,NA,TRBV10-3,CAIMGEVDYEQYF
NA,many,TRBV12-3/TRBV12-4,CASSSHGTSEAFF
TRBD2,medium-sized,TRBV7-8,CASRPRGWGTDTQYF
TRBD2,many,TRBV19,CASNPGTSGRWTYF
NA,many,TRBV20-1,CSAPGVLQPQHF
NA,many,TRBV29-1,CSVLLDSYEQYF
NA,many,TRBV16,CASSPLSGTEAFF